This entry lists 8 T cell receptor beta chains sequenced from one sample in a study of blood T cells in healthy people across ages. Through a sample-barcoded 5' primer and a J-beta primer mix, a second PCR was run for roughly 7 to 12 cycles. TCRdb called the 5' RACE reads again in MiXCR, with one record for every CDR3 protein. The sample has about a million distinct CDR3 sequences, just over 50% seen once; the top ten hold about a fifth. Material: blood. All receptors derive from a woman in her sixties in good health.

The chain's CDR3 is CASSLATGRGVKLFF. CDR3 nucleotides: TGTGCCAGCAGCTTAGCGACAGGAAGGGGTGTAAAACTGTTTTTT. This chain links TRBV7-2 with TRBJ1-4, with a possible D match to TRBD1 (6 bases). CDR3 length: 15 amino acids. V lost 0 bases, J lost 10 bases, and 15 bases lay in between. CDR1 is SGHTA and CDR2 is FQGNSA in the germline V gene.

V usage is TRBV19 and J usage is TRBJ1-2; TRBD1 aligns across 8 bases. Trimming at V came to 5 bases and at J to 7 bases, leaving 9 bases not matched to a gene. The CDR3 runs to 14 residues. CDR1 LNHDA and CDR2 SQIVND come from the germline V gene (reference sequence). For the CDR3, the DNA is TGTGCCAGTAGTCCCGGACAGGGTTGGATTGGCTACACCTTC. It translates to CASSPGQGWIGYTF.

J is TRBJ2-1 and V is TRBV7-2, with D perhaps TRBD2 (6 bases). This CDR3 is built from 16 residues. V dropped 5 bases and J dropped 2 bases, with 16 bases sitting between them. The germline V gene encodes CDR1 SGHTA and CDR2 FQGNSA. The CDR3 coding sequence is TGTGCCAGCAGCCCATCCCGGGGGTTCACCTACAATGAGCAGTTCTTC. Translating it yields CASSPSRGFTYNEQFF.

This sequence joins TRBV20-1 and TRBJ2-5, with 11 bases that match TRBD2. From germline, CDR1 is DFQATT and CDR2 SNEGSKA (reference sequence). The CDR3 loop spans 15 amino acids. After removal of 4 bases from V and 11 bases from J, the junction contained 15 bases not matched to a gene. CDR3 in DNA: TGCAGTGCTATGGGACTAGCGGAGGACAGCGTACAGCAGTACTTC. Encoded protein: CSAMGLAEDSVQQYF.

This clonotype was counted a single time. The chain carries TRBV28 and TRBJ2-7; perhaps TRBD1 as D (6 bases). The CDR3 totals 12 residues. Trimming cost V 6 bases and J 5 bases, with 11 bases left between them. CDR1 and CDR2 from the germline V gene are MDHEN and SYDVKM. DNA of the CDR3: TGTGCCAGCAGCCACAGGGTCGACGAGCAGTACTTC. Translation gives CASSHRVDEQYF.

In this sample, this clonotype turned up a few times. J is TRBJ2-7 and V is TRBV4-1; D unclear. V was clipped by 0 bases and J by 5 bases, with 14 bases between them. This CDR3 comprises 15 residues. Germline V gene sequence: CDR1 MGHRA, CDR2 YSYEKL. The CDR3 DNA reads as TGCGCCAGCAGCCAAGAACGGTTTGCTACTAACGAGCAGTACTTC. Encoded protein: CASSQERFATNEQYF.

V and J are TRBV24-1 and TRBJ2-1; a weak D match, TRBD2 (5 bases). The V gene's germline CDR1 is KGHDR and CDR2 SFDVKD. The CDR3 is 14 amino acids. Trimming cost V 6 bases and J 3 bases, with 11 bases left between them. This CDR3 reads CATSSAVLYNEQFF. The DNA of the CDR3 is TGTGCCACCAGTTCAGCGGTACTCTACAATGAGCAGTTCTTC.

CDR3 residues: CASSSGSAGANVLTF. The CDR3 DNA reads TGTGCCAGCAGTTCCGGGTCTGCTGGGGCCAACGTCCTGACTTTC. The chain combines TRBV28 with TRBJ2-6; D is undetermined. Per germline, CDR1 MDHEN and CDR2 SYDVKM. CDR3 length: 15 amino acids. V lost 4 bases and J lost 2, with 9 bases in between.